This T cell receptor (beta chain) originates from a study of technical replicates of blood from a handful of donors. Here immunoSEQ multiplex PCR was the method, and the copy in TCRdb shows in-frame clones only, minus some. The sample includes under 20,000 clones, approximately 86% seen only once; the top ten take 11%. The length of the CDR3 is 15 residues. Germline lookup yields CDR1 SGDLS and CDR2 YYNGEE. Trimming left V 3 bases short and J 0 bases short, with 12 bases between. This clonotype was obtained from a human donor in good health. The rearrangement joins TRBV9 to TRBJ2-5; unclear D gene. Sequencing was done on a sample of PBMCs. As DNA, the CDR3 is TGTGCCAGCAGCGCGAATTGGCCCAACCAAGAGACCCAGTACTTC. Encoded protein: CASSANWPNQETQYF.